The subject of this entry is one TCR beta chain. Its target is not known. CDR3 size: 14 residues. The junction had 5 bases not matched to a gene; V was cut back by 4 bases and J by 3 bases. Germline V gene sequence: CDR1 SGHVS, CDR2 FQNEAQ. The primer mix had 60 Vbeta and 13 Jbeta primers. The data were produced by immunoSEQ multiplex PCR, yet TCRdb's version contains in-frame clones alone and is incomplete. Of over 200,000 clones detected, about 75% appear once; the ten largest clones hold approximately 1.8%. The data were obtained in a study of cytomegalovirus exposure and HLA in healthy donors. Study-level results: Despite most TCR sequences being rare, some public TCRs occurred in many donors. Cytomegalovirus association was assigned to about 150 TCR beta chains.

At collection, donors were nominally healthy, but unrecorded immune exposures were probable. Sequenced: PBMCs. The chain is built from TRBV7-8 and TRBJ2-7; TRBD2 matches at 8 bases. The receptor's source is a male donor in good health and CMV-seronegative. The CDR3 sequence: CASSSGGGYYEQYF. CDR3 nucleotides: TGTGCCAGCAGCTCCGGCGGGGGGTACTACGAGCAGTACTTC.